Following are 21 T cell receptor beta chains from one sample sequenced in a study of cytomegalovirus exposure and HLA in healthy donors. 60 Vbeta and 13 Jbeta primers were used in PCR. Assay used: immunoSEQ multiplex PCR; TCRdb lists only in-frame clones, some missing. The sample holds approximately 170,000 clones, approximately 80% seen once. The sample was PBMCs. The origin of the receptors is a middle-aged woman in good health and CMV-seropositive.

V is TRBV7-2 and J is TRBJ2-1; D not resolved. This CDR3 comprises 15 residues. V was cut by 3 bases and J by 0 bases, with 9 bases left in between. Germline V gene lookup returns CDR1 SGHTA and CDR2 FQGNSA. The CDR3 DNA reads TGTGCCAGCAGCTTGCAGTCTAGCTCCTACAATGAGCAGTTCTTC. This gives the protein CASSLQSSSYNEQFF.

The gene calls are TRBV5-4 and TRBJ1-3; D gene unclear. The CDR3 extends over 13 amino acids. Per the germline V gene, CDR1 is SGHNT and CDR2 is YYREEE (reference sequence). V lost 4 bases and J lost 9, with 14 bases in between. The CDR3 is CASSPSGGSTIYF. Here the CDR3 DNA reads TGTGCCAGCAGCCCAAGTGGAGGGAGCACCATATATTTT. Looking up the rest from reference TRBV5-4 and TRBJ1-3 gives the full variable domain: ETGVTQSPTHLIKTRGQQVTLRCSSQSGHNTVSWYQQALGQGPQFIFQYYREEENGRGNFPPRFSGLQFPNYSSELNVNALELDDSALYLCASSPSGGSTIYFGEGSWLTVV.

This CDR3 reads CASSPTSVGGAGELFF. The DNA for the CDR3 is TGTGCCAGCAGCCCGACTAGCGTGGGGGGGGCCGGGGAGCTGTTTTTT. The chain links TRBV7-7 to TRBJ2-2, with 8 bases that match TRBD2. V lost 5 bases, J lost 6 bases, and 11 bases stayed unmatched. The CDR3 sequence is 16 residues long. The germline gives CDR1 SSHAT, CDR2 FNYEAQ (reference sequence).

V gene TRBV10-3 combines with J gene TRBJ2-1; 7 positions agree with TRBD2. Germline V lookup: CDR1 ENHRY, CDR2 SYGVKD. With V trimmed by 6 bases and J by 8 bases, 13 bases remained unmatched. The CDR3 is 15 residues long. The chain's CDR3 is CAIRRASGGSDEQFF. The DNA of the CDR3 is TGTGCCATCAGGAGGGCTAGCGGTGGGTCGGATGAGCAGTTCTTC.

The genes are TRBV14 and TRBJ2-2; D gene ambiguous. CDR3 length: 14 residues. V was cut by 0 bases and J by 5 bases, with 7 bases left in between. Looked up from germline, CDR1 is SGHDN and CDR2 is FVKESK. In DNA, the CDR3 is TGTGCCAGCAGCCAAGACGGGTTTACCGGGGAGCTGTTTTTT. Its protein product is CASSQDGFTGELFF.

The DNA of the CDR3 is TGCGCCAGCAGCCAGGTGACAGGGAAGTATGGCTACACCTTC. It encodes CASSQVTGKYGYTF. V gene TRBV4-3 combines with J gene TRBJ1-2; the match to TRBD1 covers 7 bases. J gave up 5 bases and V 3 bases, and 6 bases lay outside the gene matches. The CDR3 runs to 14 residues. Per germline, CDR1 LGHNA and CDR2 YSLEER.

The V and J genes are TRBV7-2 and TRBJ2-5; TRBD2 aligns across 10 bases. CDR1 and CDR2 from the germline V gene are SGHTA and FQGNSA. The V segment lost 1 base and the J segment 4 bases; nucleotides outside the gene matches: 6. This CDR3 contains 16 residues. The CDR3 protein is CASSLVTLAGLETQYF. DNA of the CDR3: TGTGCCAGCAGCTTAGTAACACTAGCGGGGCTAGAGACCCAGTACTTC.

This chain connects TRBV5-6 to TRBJ2-7; a weak D match, TRBD2 (7 bases). This CDR3 is built from 16 residues. The germline CDR1 and CDR2 sequences are SGHDT and YYEEEE. V gave up 3 bases and J gave up 2 bases, with 18 bases separating them. CDR3 in DNA: TGTGCCAGCAGCTATTTAGGGGGGAGGGCCCCCTACGAGCAGTACTTC. Residues: CASSYLGGRAPYEQYF.

This clone was picked up one time. The CDR3 loop reads CASSQSSGTQETQYF. CDR3 nucleotide sequence: TGCGCCAGCAGCCAGTCTAGCGGGACCCAAGAGACCCAGTACTTC. The chain has TRBV4-1 and TRBJ2-5; 9 positions match TRBD2. This CDR3 has 15 residues. V lost 3 bases to trimming and J lost 1 base; unmatched junction nucleotides: 3. Germline V gene lookup returns CDR1 MGHRA and CDR2 YSYEKL.

This clone has only one observation. The rearrangement joins TRBV13 to TRBJ2-5; D possibly corresponds to TRBD1 (5 bases). CDR1 and CDR2 (germline): PRHDT, FYEKMQ (reference sequence). V lost 4 bases to trimming and J lost 1 base, with 10 bases between them. The CDR3 contains 14 residues. The CDR3 protein is CASSSRDSQETQYF. DNA for the CDR3: TGTGCCAGCAGCTCTCGAGACAGCCAAGAGACCCAGTACTTC.

This sequence joins TRBV5-5 and TRBJ2-1, with 9 bases that match TRBD2. With 2 bases clipped from V and 5 bases from J, the junction kept 2 bases outside the gene matches. The CDR3 loop spans 14 amino acids. Germline V lookup: CDR1 SGHKS, CDR2 YYEKEE (reference sequence). The CDR3 protein is CASSFSGGHNEQFF. The CDR3 coding sequence is TGTGCCAGCAGCTTTAGCGGGGGTCACAATGAGCAGTTCTTC. Together with reference TRBV5-5 and TRBJ2-1, the CDR3 gives the full variable domain: DAGVTQSPTHLIKTRGQQVTLRCSPISGHKSVSWYQQVLGQGPQFIFQYYEKEERGRGNFPDRFSARQFPNYSSELNVNALLLGDSALYLCASSFSGGHNEQFFGPGTRLTVL.

This chain joins TRBV19 and TRBJ1-5; tentatively, D is TRBD1 (6 bases). The germline gives CDR1 LNHDA, CDR2 SQIVND (reference sequence). V gave up 5 bases and J gave up 4 bases, with 15 bases separating them. The CDR3 has 15 residues. Here the CDR3 DNA reads TGTGCCAGTAGTCCCCTTTGGACAGCTAATCAGCCCCAGCATTTT. Translation: CASSPLWTANQPQHF.

This chain joins TRBV7-7 and TRBJ1-3; 7 bases are a match to TRBD1. After removal of 11 bases from V and 0 bases from J, the junction contained 13 bases not matched to a gene. This CDR3 is built from 16 residues. Germline CDR1 is SSHAT and CDR2 is FNYEAQ (reference sequence). The CDR3 protein is CALSGTATNSGNTIYF. CDR3 coding DNA: TGTGCCTTATCCGGGACAGCTACTAACTCTGGAAACACCATATATTTT.

This clone was detected a few times. The chain links TRBV30 to TRBJ2-5, with a tentative D call TRBD1 (5 bases). CDR1 GTSNPN and CDR2 SVGIG come from the germline V gene (reference sequence). This CDR3 has 15 residues. V lost 4 bases, J lost 0 bases, and 15 bases lay in between. In DNA form, the CDR3 reads TGTGCCTGGACTCGACAGACCCTGTACCAAGAGACCCAGTACTTC. Translating it yields CAWTRQTLYQETQYF.

The chain joins TRBV11-3 to TRBJ1-2; no firm D call. This CDR3 is built from 16 residues. Looked up from germline, CDR1 is SGHNT and CDR2 is YENEEA. Trimming stripped 0 bases from V and 0 bases from J, with 11 bases between. As DNA, the CDR3 is TGTGCCAGCAGCTTAGAGGGCAGGCAATCTAACTATGGCTACACCTTC. This gives the protein CASSLEGRQSNYGYTF.

As for this clone: An end of the junction does not agree with germline; a read error may underlie this. The V gene is TRBV28, the J gene TRBJ1-5, with no clear D. The length of the CDR3 is 13 residues. The germline gives CDR1 MDHEN, CDR2 SYDVKM. The CDR3 DNA reads TGTGCCAGCAACCGGGATAGCAATCAACCCCAGCATTTT. Translation gives CASNRDSNQPQHF.

The chain employs TRBV30 and TRBJ1-4; D is uncertain. V was cut by 4 bases and J by 3 bases, with 15 bases left in between. The CDR3 is 15 residues long. Germline CDR1 is GTSNPN and CDR2 is SVGIG (reference sequence). The CDR3 here is CAWTTTDSPNEKLFF. The CDR3 DNA reads as TGTGCCTGGACCACCACAGATTCCCCTAATGAAAAACTGTTTTTT.

The chain recombines TRBV21-1 with TRBJ1-1; the DNA was not used to check the table's D call, TRBD1. TRBV21-1 is a pseudogene. This CDR3 spans 16 amino acids. CDR3 sequence (DNA): TGTGCCAGCAGCATATTACAGGGGGCGATGAACACTGAAGCTTTCTTT. Its protein is CASSILQGAMNTEAFF.

CDR3 in amino acids: CASRTSGSDEQYF. In DNA form, the CDR3 reads TGTGCCAGCAGGACTAGCGGGAGCGACGAGCAGTACTTC. The chain recombines TRBV6-1 with TRBJ2-5; TRBD2 matches 12 bases. TRBJ2-7 matches the DNA end more closely, so the J call is doubtful. The germline V gene has CDR1 MNHNS and CDR2 SASEGT. This CDR3 spans 13 amino acids.

The J gene is TRBJ1-2, the V gene TRBV19; unclear D gene. Germline V gene sequence: CDR1 LNHDA, CDR2 SQIVND (reference sequence). V lost 5 bases and J lost 4, with 14 bases in between. CDR3 length: 14 amino acids. CDR3 region: CASSSERAGYGYTF. In DNA, the CDR3 is TGTGCCAGTAGTTCCGAGCGGGCCGGCTATGGCTACACCTTC.

V gene TRBV7-2 combines with J gene TRBJ2-1, with D perhaps TRBD2 (7 bases). CDR3 length equals 16 residues. Germline assignment: CDR1 SGHTA and CDR2 FQGNSA. Between the trimmed V and J ends, which lost 0 bases and 9 bases, there was a span of 18 bases. The CDR3, as DNA: TGTGCCAGCAGCTTAGCTGAGGCGGGGGCAGGGAGTGAGCAGTTCTTC. Protein sequence: CASSLAEAGAGSEQFF.